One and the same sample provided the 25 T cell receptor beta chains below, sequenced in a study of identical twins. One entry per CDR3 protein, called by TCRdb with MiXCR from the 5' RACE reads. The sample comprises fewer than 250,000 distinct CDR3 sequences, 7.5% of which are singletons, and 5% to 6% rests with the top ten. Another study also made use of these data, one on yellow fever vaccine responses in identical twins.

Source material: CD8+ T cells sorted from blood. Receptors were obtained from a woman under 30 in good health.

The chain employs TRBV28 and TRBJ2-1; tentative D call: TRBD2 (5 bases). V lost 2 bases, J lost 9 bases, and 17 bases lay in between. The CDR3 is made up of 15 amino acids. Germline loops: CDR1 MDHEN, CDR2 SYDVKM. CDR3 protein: CASSLRTRPFSEQFF. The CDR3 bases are TGTGCCAGCAGTTTAAGGACTCGTCCCTTTAGTGAGCAGTTCTTC.

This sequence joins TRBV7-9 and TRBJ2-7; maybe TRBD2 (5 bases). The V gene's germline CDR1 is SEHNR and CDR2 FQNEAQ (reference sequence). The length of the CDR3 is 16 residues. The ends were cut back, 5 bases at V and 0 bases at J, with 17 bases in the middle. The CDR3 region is CASSPGAATTSYEQYF. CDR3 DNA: TGTGCCAGCAGCCCAGGCGCAGCGACTACCTCCTACGAGCAGTACTTC.

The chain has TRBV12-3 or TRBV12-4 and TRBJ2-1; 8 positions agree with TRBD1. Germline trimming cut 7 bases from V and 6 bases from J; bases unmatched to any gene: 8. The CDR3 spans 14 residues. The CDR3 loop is CASTPGQESNEQFF. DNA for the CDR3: TGTGCCAGCACCCCGGGACAGGAGTCCAATGAGCAGTTCTTC.

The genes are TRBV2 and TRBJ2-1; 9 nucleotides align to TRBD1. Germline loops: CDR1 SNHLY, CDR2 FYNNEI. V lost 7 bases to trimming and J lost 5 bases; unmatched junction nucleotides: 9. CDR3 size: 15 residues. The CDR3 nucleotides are TGTGCCAGCACACGAGGACAGGGGAACAACAATGAGCAGTTCTTC. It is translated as CASTRGQGNNNEQFF.

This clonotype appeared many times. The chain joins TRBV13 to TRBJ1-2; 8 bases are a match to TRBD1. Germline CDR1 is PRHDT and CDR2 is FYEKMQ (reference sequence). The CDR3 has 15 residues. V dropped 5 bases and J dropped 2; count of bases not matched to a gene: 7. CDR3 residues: CASSLTGGPNYGYTF. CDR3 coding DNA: TGTGCCAGCAGCCTAACAGGGGGGCCCAACTATGGCTACACCTTC.

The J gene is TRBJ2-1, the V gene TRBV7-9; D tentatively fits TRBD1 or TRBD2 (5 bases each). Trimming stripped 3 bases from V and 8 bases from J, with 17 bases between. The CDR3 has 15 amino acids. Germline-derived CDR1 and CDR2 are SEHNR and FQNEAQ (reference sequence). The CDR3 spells CASSFFGTQRYEQFF. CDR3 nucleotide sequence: TGTGCCAGCAGCTTCTTTGGGACGCAAAGGTATGAGCAGTTCTTC.

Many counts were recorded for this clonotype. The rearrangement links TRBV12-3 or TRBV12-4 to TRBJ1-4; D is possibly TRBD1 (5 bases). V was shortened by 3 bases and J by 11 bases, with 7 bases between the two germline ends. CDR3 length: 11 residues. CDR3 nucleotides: TGTGCCAGCAGTTTGGAGGGGAAACTGTTTTTT. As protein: CASSLEGKLFF.

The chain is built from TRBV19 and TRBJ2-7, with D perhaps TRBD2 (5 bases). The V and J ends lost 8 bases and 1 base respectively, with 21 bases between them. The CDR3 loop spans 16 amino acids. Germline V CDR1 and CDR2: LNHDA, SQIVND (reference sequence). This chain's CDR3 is CASEVRRSGKSYEQYF. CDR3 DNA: TGTGCCAGTGAGGTTCGCCGCTCGGGGAAATCCTACGAGCAGTACTTC.

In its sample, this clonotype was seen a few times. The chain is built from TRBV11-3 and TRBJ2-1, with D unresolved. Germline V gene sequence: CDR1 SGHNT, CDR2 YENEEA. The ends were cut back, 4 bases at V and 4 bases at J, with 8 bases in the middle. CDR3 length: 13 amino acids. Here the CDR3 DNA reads TGTGCCAGCAGCTCGGAAGATTACAATGAGCAGTTCTTC. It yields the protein CASSSEDYNEQFF.

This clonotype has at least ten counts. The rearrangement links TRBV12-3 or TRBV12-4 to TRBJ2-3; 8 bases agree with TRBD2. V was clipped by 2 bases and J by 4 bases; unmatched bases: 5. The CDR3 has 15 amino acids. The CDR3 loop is CASSLYGRAADTQYF. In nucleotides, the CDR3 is TGTGCCAGCAGTTTATACGGGAGGGCCGCAGATACGCAGTATTTT.

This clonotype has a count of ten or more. The CDR3 loop reads CATSGPPRGDRNYNEQFF. DNA for the CDR3: TGTGCCACCAGTGGCCCGCCCCGGGGGGACAGGAACTACAATGAGCAGTTCTTC. V usage is TRBV24-1 and J usage is TRBJ2-1; a weak D match, TRBD1 (8 bases). Trimming left V 5 bases short and J 3 bases short, with 22 bases between. This CDR3 is 18 amino acids long. The germline CDR1 and CDR2 sequences are KGHDR and SFDVKD.

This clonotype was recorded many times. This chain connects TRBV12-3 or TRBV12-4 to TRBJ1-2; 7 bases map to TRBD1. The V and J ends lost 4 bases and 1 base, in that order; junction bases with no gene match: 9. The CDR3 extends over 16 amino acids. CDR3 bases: TGTGCCAGCAGTTCGCCCACTCACAGGGGTAACTATGGCTACACCTTC. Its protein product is CASSSPTHRGNYGYTF.

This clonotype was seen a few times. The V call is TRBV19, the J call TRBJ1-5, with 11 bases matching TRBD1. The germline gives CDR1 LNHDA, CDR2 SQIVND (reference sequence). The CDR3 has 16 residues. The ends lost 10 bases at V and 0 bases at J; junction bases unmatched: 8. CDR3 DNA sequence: TGTGCCATCGGACAGGGGGCTGAGGATAGCAATCAGCCCCAGCATTTT. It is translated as CAIGQGAEDSNQPQHF.

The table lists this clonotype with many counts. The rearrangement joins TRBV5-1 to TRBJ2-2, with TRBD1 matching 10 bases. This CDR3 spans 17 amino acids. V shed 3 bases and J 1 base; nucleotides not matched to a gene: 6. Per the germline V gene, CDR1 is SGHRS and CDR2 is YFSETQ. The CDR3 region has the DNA TGCGCCAGCAGCTCGACAAGGACAGGGGGGAACACCGGGGAGCTGTTTTTT. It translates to CASSSTRTGGNTGELFF. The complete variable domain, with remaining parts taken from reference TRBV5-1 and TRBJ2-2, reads KAGVTQTPRYLIKTRGQQVTLSCSPISGHRSVSWYQQTPGQGLQFLFEYFSETQRNKGNFPGRFSGRQFSNSRSEMNVSTLELGDSALYLCASSSTRTGGNTGELFFGEGSRLTVL.

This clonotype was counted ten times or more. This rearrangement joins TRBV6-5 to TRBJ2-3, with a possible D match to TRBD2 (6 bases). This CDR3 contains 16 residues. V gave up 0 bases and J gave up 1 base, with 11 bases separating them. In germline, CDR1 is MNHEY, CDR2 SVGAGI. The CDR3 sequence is CASSYSGGSRTDTQYF. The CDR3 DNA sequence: TGTGCCAGCAGTTACTCTGGGGGGTCCCGCACAGATACGCAGTATTTT.

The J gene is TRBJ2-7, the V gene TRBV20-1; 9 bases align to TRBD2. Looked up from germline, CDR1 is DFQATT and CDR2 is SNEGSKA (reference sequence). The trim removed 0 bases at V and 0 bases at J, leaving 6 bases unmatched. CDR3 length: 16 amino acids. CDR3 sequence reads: CSARDPSGASSYEQYV. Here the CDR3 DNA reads TGCAGTGCTAGAGATCCTAGCGGGGCGAGCTCCTACGAGCAGTACGTC.

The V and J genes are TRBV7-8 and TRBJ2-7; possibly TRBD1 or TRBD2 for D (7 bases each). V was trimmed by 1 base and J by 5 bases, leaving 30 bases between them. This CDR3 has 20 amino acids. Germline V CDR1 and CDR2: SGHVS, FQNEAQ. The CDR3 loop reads CASSLGEGGRGLARTDEQYF. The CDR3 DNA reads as TGTGCCAGCAGCTTAGGGGAAGGAGGGAGGGGGCTAGCGAGGACCGACGAGCAGTACTTC. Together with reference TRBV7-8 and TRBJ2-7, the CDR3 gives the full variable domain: GAGVSQSPRYKVAKRGQDVALRCDPISGHVSLFWYQQALGQGPEFLTYFQNEAQLDKSGLPSDRFFAERPEGSVSTLKIQRTQQEDSAVYLCASSLGEGGRGLARTDEQYFGPGTRLTVT.

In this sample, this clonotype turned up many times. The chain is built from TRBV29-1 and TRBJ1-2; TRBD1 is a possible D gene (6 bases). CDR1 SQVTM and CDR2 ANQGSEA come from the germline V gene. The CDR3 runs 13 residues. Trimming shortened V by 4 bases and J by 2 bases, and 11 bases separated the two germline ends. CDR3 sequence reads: CSVVWQGNYGYTF. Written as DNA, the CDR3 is TGCAGCGTTGTTTGGCAGGGGAACTATGGCTACACCTTC. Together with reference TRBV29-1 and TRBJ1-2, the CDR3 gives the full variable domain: SAVISQKPSRDICQRGTSLTIQCQVDSQVTMMFWYRQQPGQSLTLIATANQGSEATYESGFVIDKFPISRPNLTFSTLTVSNMSPEDSSIYLCSVVWQGNYGYTFGSGTRLTVV.

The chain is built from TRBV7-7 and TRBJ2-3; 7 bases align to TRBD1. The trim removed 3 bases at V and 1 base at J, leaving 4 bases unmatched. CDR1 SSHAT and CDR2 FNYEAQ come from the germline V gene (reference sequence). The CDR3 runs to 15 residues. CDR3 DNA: TGTGCCAGCAGCTTGGGGACAGACGGCACAGATACGCAGTATTTT. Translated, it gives CASSLGTDGTDTQYF.

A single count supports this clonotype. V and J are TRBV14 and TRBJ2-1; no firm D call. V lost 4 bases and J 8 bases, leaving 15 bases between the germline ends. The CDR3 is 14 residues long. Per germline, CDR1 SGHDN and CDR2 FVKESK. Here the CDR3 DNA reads TGTGCCAGCAGCCCCGAACGGACGTGGGATGAGCAGTTCTTC. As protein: CASSPERTWDEQFF.

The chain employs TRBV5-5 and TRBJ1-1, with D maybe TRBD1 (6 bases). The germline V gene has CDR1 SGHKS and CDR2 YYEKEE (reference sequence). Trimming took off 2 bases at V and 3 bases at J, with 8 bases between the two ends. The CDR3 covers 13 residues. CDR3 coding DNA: TGTGCCAGCAGCTTAGGGACACACACTGAAGCTTTCTTT. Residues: CASSLGTHTEAFF.

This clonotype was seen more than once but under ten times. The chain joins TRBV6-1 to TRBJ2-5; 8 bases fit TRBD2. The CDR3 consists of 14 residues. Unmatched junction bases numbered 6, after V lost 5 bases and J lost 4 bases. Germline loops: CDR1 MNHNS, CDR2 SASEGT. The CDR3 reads CASSNSGDLETQYF. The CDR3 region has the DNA TGTGCCAGCAGTAATAGCGGGGACTTAGAGACCCAGTACTTC.

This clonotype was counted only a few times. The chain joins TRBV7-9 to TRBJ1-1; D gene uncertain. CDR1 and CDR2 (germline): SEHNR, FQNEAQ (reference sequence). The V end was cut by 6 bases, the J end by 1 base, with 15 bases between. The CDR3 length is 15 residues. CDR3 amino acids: CASSPIPHPNTEAFF. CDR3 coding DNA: TGTGCCAGCAGTCCCATTCCCCATCCGAACACTGAAGCTTTCTTT.

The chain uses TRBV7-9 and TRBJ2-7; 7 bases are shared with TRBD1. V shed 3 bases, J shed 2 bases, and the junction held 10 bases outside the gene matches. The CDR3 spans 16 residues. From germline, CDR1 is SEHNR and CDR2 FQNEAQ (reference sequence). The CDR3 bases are TGTGCCAGCAGCTTGACCCGGGGACAGTACACCTACGAGCAGTACGTC. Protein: CASSLTRGQYTYEQYV.

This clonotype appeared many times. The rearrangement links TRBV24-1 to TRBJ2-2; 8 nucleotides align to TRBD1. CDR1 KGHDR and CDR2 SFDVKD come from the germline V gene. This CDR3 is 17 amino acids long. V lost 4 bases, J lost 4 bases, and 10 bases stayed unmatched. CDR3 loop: CATSDPTRTGSTGELFF. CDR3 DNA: TGTGCCACCAGTGACCCGACTAGGACAGGGAGCACCGGGGAGCTGTTTTTT.